The 4 T cell receptor beta chains presented below share a single source sample, sequenced in a study of OX40 agonist ivuxolimab in advanced cancers. Clones were sequenced by immunoSEQ multiplex PCR, and TCRdb holds only the in-frame ones, with some missing. Among around 59,000 clones, more than 75% were seen once, and the ten largest hold 0.85% to 1.4%. The sample in question was CD4+ or CD8+ T cells sorted from blood, obtained in a trial of the OX40 agonist ivuxolimab. The receptors come from an adult with an advanced solid tumor such as melanoma, head and neck, liver or kidney cancer.

This rearrangement joins TRBV30 to TRBJ2-3; the D gene is possibly TRBD1 (6 bases). Germline V gene sequence: CDR1 GTSNPN, CDR2 SVGIG (reference sequence). V was shortened by 2 bases and J by 6 bases, with 15 bases between the two germline ends. The CDR3 sequence is 14 residues long. The CDR3 loop reads CAWSPWTVEDTQYF. Here the CDR3 DNA reads TGTGCCTGGAGTCCATGGACAGTGGAGGATACGCAGTATTTT.

The chain links TRBV2 to TRBJ2-5; TRBD1 matches 7 bases. With V trimmed by 4 bases and J by 4 bases, 3 bases remained unmatched. The CDR3 is 13 amino acids. Germline V CDR1 and CDR2: SNHLY, FYNNEI. The CDR3, as DNA: TGTGCCAGCAGTGCAAACAGGGGAGAGACCCAGTACTTC. It encodes CASSANRGETQYF.

Only one count was recorded for this clone. In DNA, the CDR3 is TGCGCCAGCAGCCAGGGACCGGGAAATTACGAGCAGTACTTC. It specifies CASSQGPGNYEQYF. The chain combines TRBV5-1 with TRBJ2-7; TRBD1 or TRBD2 may be the D gene (5 bases each). The CDR3 runs to 14 residues. V dropped 4 bases and J dropped 4 bases, with 15 bases sitting between them. Germline V gives CDR1 SGHRS, CDR2 YFSETQ.

V and J are TRBV28 and TRBJ2-7, with D uncertain. V was pared by 8 bases and J by 0 bases, with 11 bases between. The germline CDR1 and CDR2 sequences are MDHEN and SYDVKM. This CDR3 has 13 residues. CDR3 DNA sequence: TGTGCCAGCGGACCCGGGCCCTCCTACGAGCAGTACTTC. Residues: CASGPGPSYEQYF.